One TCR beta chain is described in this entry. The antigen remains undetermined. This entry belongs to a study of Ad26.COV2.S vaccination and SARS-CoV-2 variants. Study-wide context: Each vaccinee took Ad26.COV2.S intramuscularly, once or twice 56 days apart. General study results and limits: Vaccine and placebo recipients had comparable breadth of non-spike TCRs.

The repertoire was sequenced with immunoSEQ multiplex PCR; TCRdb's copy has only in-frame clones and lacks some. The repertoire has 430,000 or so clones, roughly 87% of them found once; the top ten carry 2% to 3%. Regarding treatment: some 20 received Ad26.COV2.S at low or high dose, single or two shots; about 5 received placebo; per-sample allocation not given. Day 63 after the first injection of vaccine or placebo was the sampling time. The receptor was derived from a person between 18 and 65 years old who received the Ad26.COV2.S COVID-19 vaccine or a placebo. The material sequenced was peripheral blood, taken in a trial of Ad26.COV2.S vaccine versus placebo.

CDR3 DNA sequence: TGTGCCAGCAGCCAGGGGGCACCTGGGGCCAACGTCCTGACTTTC. Protein product: CASSQGAPGANVLTF. V usage is TRBV3-1 (or the pseudogene TRBV3-2) and J usage is TRBJ2-6; TRBD1 might be the D (6 bases). The germline V gene has CDR1 LGHDT and CDR2 YNNKEL (reference sequence). The CDR3 runs 15 residues. Trimming removed 3 bases from V and 2 bases from J, with 8 bases in between.